Here is one T cell receptor beta chain with its context. As yet, its antigen is unknown. From germline, CDR1 is MNHEY and CDR2 SVGAGI. This CDR3 is 13 amino acids long. The germline V and J ends were trimmed by 0 bases and 8 bases, with 10 bases remaining between them. Among the patients, none had received any treatment before thyroid surgery. As processed by the authors: Across clinicopathological groups, CDR3 differences served as the basis for building a distant-metastasis classifier for papillary thyroid cancer. TCRdb reanalyzed the PCR reads via MiXCR. TCRdb, not the original authors, processed these V and J calls. The repertoire has around 50,000 clones, 25% to 35% of them found once; the top ten carry about a sixth. This record belongs to a study of metastatic and nonmetastatic thyroid tumors. The overall study: Thyroid patients, malignant and benign, had repertoires compared across blood and tumor or nodule tissue. Findings and caveats of the study: Malignant thyroid tumors reportedly had TCR beta diversity that was significantly higher than in benign nodules, in blood and tumor.

The rearrangement links TRBV6-5 to TRBJ1-2; D gene ambiguous. This TCR was recovered from a female donor with papillary thyroid cancer or a benign thyroid nodule (not recorded which). Some clones in this sample may be carry-over from other donors' samples. Sequencing input: blood. The CDR3 spells CASSYSTVDGYTF. The CDR3 DNA sequence: TGTGCCAGCAGTTACTCCACTGTTGACGGCTACACCTTC.